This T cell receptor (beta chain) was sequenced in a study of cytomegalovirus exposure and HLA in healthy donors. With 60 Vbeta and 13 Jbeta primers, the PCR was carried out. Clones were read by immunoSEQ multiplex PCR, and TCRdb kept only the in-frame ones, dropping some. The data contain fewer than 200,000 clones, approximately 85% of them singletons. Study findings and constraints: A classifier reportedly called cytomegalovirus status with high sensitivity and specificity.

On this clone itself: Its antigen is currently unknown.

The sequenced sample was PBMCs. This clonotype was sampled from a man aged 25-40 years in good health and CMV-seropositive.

CDR3 DNA: TGTGCCAGCAGCTCTGGACAGGGGAATCAGCCCCAGCATTTT. Amino acid sequence: CASSSGQGNQPQHF. The V gene is TRBV7-2, the J gene TRBJ1-5; 9 bases align to TRBD1. The CDR3 runs to 14 residues. V dropped 4 bases and J dropped 4; count of bases not matched to a gene: 2. Germline V gene lookup returns CDR1 SGHTA and CDR2 FQGNSA.